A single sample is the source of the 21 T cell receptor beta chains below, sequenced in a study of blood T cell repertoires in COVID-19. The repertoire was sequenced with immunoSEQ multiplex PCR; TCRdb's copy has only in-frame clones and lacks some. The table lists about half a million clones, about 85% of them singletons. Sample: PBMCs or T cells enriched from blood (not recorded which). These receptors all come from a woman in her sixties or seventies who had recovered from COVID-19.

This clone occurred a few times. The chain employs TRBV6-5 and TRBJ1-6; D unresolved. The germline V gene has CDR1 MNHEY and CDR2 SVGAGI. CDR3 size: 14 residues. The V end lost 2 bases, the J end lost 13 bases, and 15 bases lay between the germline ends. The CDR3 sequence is CASSYRQALYPLHF. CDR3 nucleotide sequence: TGTGCCAGCAGTTACCGGCAGGCCTTGTACCCCCTCCACTTT.

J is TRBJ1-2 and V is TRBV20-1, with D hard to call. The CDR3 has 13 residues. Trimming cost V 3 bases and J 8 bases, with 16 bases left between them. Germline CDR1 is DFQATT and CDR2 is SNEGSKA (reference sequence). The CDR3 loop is CSASPVLVSGYTF. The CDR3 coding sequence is TGCAGTGCTAGTCCCGTACTTGTATCGGGCTACACCTTC.

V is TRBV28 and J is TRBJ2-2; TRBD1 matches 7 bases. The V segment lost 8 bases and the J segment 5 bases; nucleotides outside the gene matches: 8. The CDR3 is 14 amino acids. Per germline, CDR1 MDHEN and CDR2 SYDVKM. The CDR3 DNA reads TGTGCCAGCTATTCCGGGACAGCGACCGGGGAGCTGTTTTTT. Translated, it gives CASYSGTATGELFF.

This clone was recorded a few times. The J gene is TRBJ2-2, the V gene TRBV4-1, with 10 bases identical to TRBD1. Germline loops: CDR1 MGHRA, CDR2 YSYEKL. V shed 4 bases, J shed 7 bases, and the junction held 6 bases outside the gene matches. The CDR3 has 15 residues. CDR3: CASSPGQGRNGELFF. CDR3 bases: TGCGCCAGCAGCCCGGGACAGGGGCGCAACGGGGAGCTGTTTTTT.

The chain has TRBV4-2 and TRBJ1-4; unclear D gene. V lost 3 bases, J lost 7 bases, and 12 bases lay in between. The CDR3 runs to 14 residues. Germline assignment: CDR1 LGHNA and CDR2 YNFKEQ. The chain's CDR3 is CASSHGEASEKLFF. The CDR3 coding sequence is TGTGCCAGCAGCCATGGGGAGGCGAGTGAAAAACTGTTTTTT.

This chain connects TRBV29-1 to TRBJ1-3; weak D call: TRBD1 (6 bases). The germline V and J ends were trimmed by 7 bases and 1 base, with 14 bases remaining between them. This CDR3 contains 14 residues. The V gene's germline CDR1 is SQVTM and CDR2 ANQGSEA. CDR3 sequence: CSAWDILSGNTIYF. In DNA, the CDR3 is TGCAGCGCTTGGGACATCCTTTCTGGAAACACCATATATTTT.

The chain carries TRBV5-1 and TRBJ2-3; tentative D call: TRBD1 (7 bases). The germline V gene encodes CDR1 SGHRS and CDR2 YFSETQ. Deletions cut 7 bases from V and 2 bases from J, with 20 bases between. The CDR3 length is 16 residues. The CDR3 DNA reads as TGCGCCAGCGAATGGGGGGACAGATCTTACACAGATACGCAGTATTTT. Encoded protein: CASEWGDRSYTDTQYF.

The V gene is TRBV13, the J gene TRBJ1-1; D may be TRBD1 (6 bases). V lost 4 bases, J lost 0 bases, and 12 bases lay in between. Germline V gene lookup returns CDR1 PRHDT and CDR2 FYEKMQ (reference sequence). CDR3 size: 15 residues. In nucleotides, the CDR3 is TGTGCCAGCAGCTCCCCTTGGGACATGAACACTGAAGCTTTCTTT. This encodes CASSSPWDMNTEAFF.

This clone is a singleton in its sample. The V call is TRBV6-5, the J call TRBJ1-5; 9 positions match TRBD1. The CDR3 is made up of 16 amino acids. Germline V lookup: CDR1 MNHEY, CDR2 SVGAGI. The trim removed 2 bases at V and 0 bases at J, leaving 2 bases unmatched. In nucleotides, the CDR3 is TGTGCCAGCAGTTACCGGGACAGGGCTAGCAATCAGCCCCAGCATTTT. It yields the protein CASSYRDRASNQPQHF.

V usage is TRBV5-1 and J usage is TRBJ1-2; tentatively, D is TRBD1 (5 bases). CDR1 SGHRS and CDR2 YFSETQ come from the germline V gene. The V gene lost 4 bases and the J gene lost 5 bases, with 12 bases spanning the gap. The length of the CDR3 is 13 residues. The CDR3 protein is CASSLGTSYGYTF. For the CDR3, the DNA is TGCGCCAGCAGCCTTGGGACTTCTTATGGCTACACCTTC.

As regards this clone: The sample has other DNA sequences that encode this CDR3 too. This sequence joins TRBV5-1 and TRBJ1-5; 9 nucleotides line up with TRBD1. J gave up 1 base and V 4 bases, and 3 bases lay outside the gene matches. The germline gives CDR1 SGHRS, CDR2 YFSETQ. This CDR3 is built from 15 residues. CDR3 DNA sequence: TGCGCCAGCAGCCTTGACAGGGGGAGCAATCAGCCCCAGCATTTT. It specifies CASSLDRGSNQPQHF. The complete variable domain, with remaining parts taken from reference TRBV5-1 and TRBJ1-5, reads KAGVTQTPRYLIKTRGQQVTLSCSPISGHRSVSWYQQTPGQGLQFLFEYFSETQRNKGNFPGRFSGRQFSNSRSEMNVSTLELGDSALYLCASSLDRGSNQPQHFGDGTRLSIL.

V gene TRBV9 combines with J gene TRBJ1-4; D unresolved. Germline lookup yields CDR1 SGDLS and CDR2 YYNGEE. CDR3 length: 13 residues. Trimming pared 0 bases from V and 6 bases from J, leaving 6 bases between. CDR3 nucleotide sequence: TGTGCCAGCAGCGTAGACCCGGATGAAAAACTGTTTTTT. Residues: CASSVDPDEKLFF.

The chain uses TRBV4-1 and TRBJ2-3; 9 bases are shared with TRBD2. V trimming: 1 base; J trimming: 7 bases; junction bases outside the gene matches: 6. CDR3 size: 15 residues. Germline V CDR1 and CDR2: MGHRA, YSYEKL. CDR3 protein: CASSQALAGMNTQYF. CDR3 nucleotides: TGCGCCAGCAGCCAAGCTCTAGCGGGGATGAATACGCAGTATTTT.

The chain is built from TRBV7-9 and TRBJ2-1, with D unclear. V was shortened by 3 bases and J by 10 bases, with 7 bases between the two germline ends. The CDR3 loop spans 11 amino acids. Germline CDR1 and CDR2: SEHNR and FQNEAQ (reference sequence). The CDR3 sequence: CASSFAIEQFF. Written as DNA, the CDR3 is TGTGCCAGCAGCTTCGCTATCGAGCAGTTCTTC.

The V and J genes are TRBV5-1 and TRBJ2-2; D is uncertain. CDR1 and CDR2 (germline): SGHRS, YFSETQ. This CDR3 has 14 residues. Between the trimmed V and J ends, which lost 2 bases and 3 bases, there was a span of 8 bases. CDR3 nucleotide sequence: TGCGCCAGCAGCTTCACTACCTACACCGGGGAGCTGTTTTTT. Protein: CASSFTTYTGELFF.

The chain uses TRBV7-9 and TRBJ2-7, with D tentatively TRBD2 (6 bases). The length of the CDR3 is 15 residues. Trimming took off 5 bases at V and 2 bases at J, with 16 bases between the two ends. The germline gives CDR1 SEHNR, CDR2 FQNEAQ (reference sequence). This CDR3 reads CASSRLELRTYEQYF. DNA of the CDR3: TGTGCCAGCAGCCGACTAGAGCTACGAACCTACGAGCAGTACTTC.

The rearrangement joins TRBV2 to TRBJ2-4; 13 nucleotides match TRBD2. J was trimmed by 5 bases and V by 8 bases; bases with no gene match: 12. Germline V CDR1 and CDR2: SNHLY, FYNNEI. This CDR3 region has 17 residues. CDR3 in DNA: TGTGCCAGCGGGGGATCGCCGGGACTAGCGGGGCAAAACATTCAGTACTTC. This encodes CASGGSPGLAGQNIQYF.

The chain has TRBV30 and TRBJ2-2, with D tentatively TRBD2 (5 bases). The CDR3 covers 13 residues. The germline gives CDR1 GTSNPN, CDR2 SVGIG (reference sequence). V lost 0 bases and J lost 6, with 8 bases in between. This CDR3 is CAWSVSGAGELFF. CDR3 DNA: TGTGCCTGGAGTGTATCCGGGGCCGGGGAGCTGTTTTTT. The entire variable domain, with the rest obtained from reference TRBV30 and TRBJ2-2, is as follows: SQTIHQWPATLVQPVGSPLSLECTVEGTSNPNLYWYRQAAGRGLQLLFYSVGIGQISSEVPQNLSASRPQDRQFILSSKKLLLSDSGFYLCAWSVSGAGELFFGEGSRLTVL.

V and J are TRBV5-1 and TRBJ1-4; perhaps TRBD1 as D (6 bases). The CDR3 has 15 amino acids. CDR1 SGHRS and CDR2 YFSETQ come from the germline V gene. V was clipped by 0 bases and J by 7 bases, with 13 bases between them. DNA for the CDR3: TGCGCCAGCAGCTTGGCCGGGGGGCAGGGTGAAAAACTGTTTTTT. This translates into CASSLAGGQGEKLFF. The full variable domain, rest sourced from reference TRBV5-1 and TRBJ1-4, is KAGVTQTPRYLIKTRGQQVTLSCSPISGHRSVSWYQQTPGQGLQFLFEYFSETQRNKGNFPGRFSGRQFSNSRSEMNVSTLELGDSALYLCASSLAGGQGEKLFFGSGTQLSVL.

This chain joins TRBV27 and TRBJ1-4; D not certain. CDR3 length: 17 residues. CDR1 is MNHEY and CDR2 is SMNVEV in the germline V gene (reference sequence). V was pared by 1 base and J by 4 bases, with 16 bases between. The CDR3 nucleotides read TGTGCCAGCAGTTTATTTAGTTCTGCACTCGATAATGAAAAACTGTTTTTT. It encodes CASSLFSSALDNEKLFF.

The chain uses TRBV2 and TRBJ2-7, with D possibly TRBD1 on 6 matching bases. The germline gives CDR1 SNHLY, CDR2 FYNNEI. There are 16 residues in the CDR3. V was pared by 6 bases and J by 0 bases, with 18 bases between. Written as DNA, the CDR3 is TGTGCCAGCAGCGGGTCAACAGGGCTGTTCTCCTACGAGCAGTACTTC. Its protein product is CASSGSTGLFSYEQYF.